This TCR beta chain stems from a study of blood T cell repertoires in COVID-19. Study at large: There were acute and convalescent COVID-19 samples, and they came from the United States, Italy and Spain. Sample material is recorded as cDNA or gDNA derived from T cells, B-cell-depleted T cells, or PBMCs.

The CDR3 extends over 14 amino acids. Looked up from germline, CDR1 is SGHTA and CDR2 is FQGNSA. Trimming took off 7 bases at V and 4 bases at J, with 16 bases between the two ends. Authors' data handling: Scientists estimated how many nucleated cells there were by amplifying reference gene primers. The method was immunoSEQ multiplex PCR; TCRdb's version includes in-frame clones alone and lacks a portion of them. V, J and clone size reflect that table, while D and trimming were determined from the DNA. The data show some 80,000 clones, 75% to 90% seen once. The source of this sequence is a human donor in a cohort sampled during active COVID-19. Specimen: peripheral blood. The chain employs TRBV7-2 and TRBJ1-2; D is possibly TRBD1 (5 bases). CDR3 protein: CASTLGGFSYGYTF. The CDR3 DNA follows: TGTGCCAGCACCCTGGGGGGGTTCTCCTATGGCTACACCTTC.